Here is one T cell receptor (beta chain) with its context. This sample also contains other DNA sequences that code for the same CDR3. Study members were between about 18 and 89 years old and lived in 20 to 30 US regions. As handled by the study authors: The authors estimated nucleated cell counts from reference gene primer amplification. TCRdb's copy holds only in-frame clones and misses some; the assay was immunoSEQ multiplex PCR. From that table come the V and J calls and clone size; the DNA was used to work out D and trimming. The table lists 300,000 to 350,000 clones, roughly 90% of them singletons. The CDR3 is made up of 15 amino acids. The V gene end was trimmed by 2 bases and the J gene end by 4 bases; junction bases not matched to a gene: 6. The germline CDR1 and CDR2 sequences are SGDLS and YYNGEE. This sample stems from a study of blood T cell repertoires in COVID-19.

The receptor comes from a woman aged 25 to 45 who had been exposed to COVID-19. Sequencing used PBMCs or T cells enriched from blood (not recorded which). V gene TRBV9 combines with J gene TRBJ2-7; TRBD1 matches 10 bases. The CDR3 DNA follows: TGTGCCAGCAGCGTTGCCGGGACAGGGGCGTACGAGCAGTACTTC. Translating gives CASSVAGTGAYEQYF.